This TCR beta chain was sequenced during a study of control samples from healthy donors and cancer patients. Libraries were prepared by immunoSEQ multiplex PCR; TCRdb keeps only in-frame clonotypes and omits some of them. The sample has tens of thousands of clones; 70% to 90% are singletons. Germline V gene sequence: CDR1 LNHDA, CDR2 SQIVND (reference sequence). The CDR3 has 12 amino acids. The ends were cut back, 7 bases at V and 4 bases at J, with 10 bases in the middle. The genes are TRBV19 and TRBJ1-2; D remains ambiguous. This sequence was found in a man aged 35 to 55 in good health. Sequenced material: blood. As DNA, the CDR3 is TGTGCCAGTATCGGATCGGGCTATGGCTACACCTTC. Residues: CASIGSGYGYTF.